The source of this T cell receptor (beta chain) is a study of shared clonotypes between healthy human individuals. Study overall: The plates for each donor numbered three CD4 naive, three CD4 memory, two CD8 naive and one CD8 memory.

TCRdb's copy holds only in-frame clones and misses some; the assay was immunoSEQ multiplex PCR. The profile shows roughly 1,500,000 clones, approximately 98.5% of them singletons. Looked up from germline, CDR1 is SGHNT and CDR2 is YYREEE (reference sequence). Trimming stripped 3 bases from V and 0 bases from J, with 11 bases between. The length of the CDR3 is 15 residues. Specimen: naive CD4+ T cells sorted from blood. As to subset: CD45RA+ positively selected. The TCR sequence derives from a man aged 25-40 years in good health. This chain connects TRBV5-4 to TRBJ2-3; a weak D match, TRBD1 (6 bases). CDR3 region: CASSSRTASTDTQYF. The CDR3 nucleotides are TGTGCCAGCAGCTCCCGGACAGCTAGCACAGATACGCAGTATTTT.